The T cell receptor beta chain under discussion was sequenced for a study of graft-versus-host responses after intestinal transplantation. Whole-study results and caveats: Early post-transplant falls in HvG clones accompanied the peak levels of circulating GvH clones.

Trimming cost V 5 bases and J 3 bases; bases outside gene matches: 11. This CDR3 comprises 16 residues. Germline CDR1 SQVTM, CDR2 ANQGSEA. Generated by immunoSEQ multiplex PCR, the TCRdb table keeps only in-frame clones and is missing some. The table has 6,500 to 7,500 clones, less than 40% seen once. Only a few counts were recorded for this clone. Post-reaction sorting isolated proliferating CFSE-low CD3+CD4+ and CD3+CD8+ responders. This material consisted of alloreactive CD4+ T cells from a mixed lymphocyte reaction culture, taken before transplantation. Subset given: CFSE-low proliferating T cells sorted from approximately 6-day pre-transplant mixed lymphocyte reaction (GvH or HvG direction). The chain recombines TRBV29-1 with TRBJ2-1, with 9 bases aligning to TRBD2. This sequence originates from a human patient who was an organ donor for intestinal transplantation. The CDR3 protein is CSVLAGAQGGYNEQFF. Here the CDR3 DNA reads TGCAGCGTTTTAGCGGGGGCGCAGGGGGGCTACAATGAGCAGTTCTTC.